This passage covers 12 T cell receptor beta chains from one sample sequenced in a study of blood T cell repertoires in COVID-19. The method was immunoSEQ multiplex PCR; TCRdb's version includes in-frame clones alone and lacks a portion of them. The profile shows tens of thousands of clones, 80% of them singletons. Sequenced sample: peripheral blood. The receptors were sampled from a man aged 60 to 75 with acute or convalescent COVID-19.

This chain links TRBV30 with TRBJ1-2; TRBD1 might be the D (5 bases). Trimming shortened V by 5 bases and J by 5 bases, and 18 bases separated the two germline ends. The CDR3 contains 14 residues. Germline V lookup: CDR1 GTSNPN, CDR2 SVGIG (reference sequence). DNA for the CDR3: TGTGCCTGGGTTCGACAGCAGTTGACATATGGCTACACCTTC. As protein: CAWVRQQLTYGYTF.

In this sample, this clone turned up once. The rearrangement uses TRBV24-1 and TRBJ2-1; D uncertain. The V end lost 0 bases, the J end lost 1 base, and 6 bases lay between the germline ends. The CDR3 extends over 15 amino acids. CDR1 and CDR2 (germline): KGHDR, SFDVKD. The CDR3, as DNA: TGTGCCACCAGTGATTTGGCGGAATCCTACAATGAGCAGTTCTTC. Amino acids: CATSDLAESYNEQFF.

The chain is built from TRBV6-2 or TRBV6-3 and TRBJ2-5, with TRBD1 as a possible D gene (6 bases). Germline CDR1 is MNHEY and CDR2 is SVGEGT. The V gene lost 5 bases and the J gene lost 4 bases, with 20 bases spanning the gap. CDR3 length equals 16 residues. In DNA form, the CDR3 reads TGTGCCAGCAGTGCCGACCTCAGGGGCGCGGGAGAGACCCAGTACTTC. Its protein is CASSADLRGAGETQYF.

This chain uses TRBV6-5 with TRBJ1-5; D is ambiguous. Per the germline V gene, CDR1 is MNHEY and CDR2 is SVGAGI. This CDR3 comprises 14 residues. V was pared by 6 bases and J by 0 bases, with 9 bases between. CDR3 in amino acids: CASSRSDSNQPQHF. CDR3 bases: TGTGCCAGCAGCAGGTCGGATAGCAATCAGCCCCAGCATTTT.

This clone has only one observation. The V call is TRBV9, the J call TRBJ1-2; D perhaps matches TRBD1 (5 bases). The CDR3 runs to 15 residues. Trimming shortened V by 5 bases and J by 2 bases, and 16 bases separated the two germline ends. The germline V gene encodes CDR1 SGDLS and CDR2 YYNGEE. The CDR3 region is CASRPGDSLNYGYTF. Here the CDR3 DNA reads TGTGCCAGCAGGCCTGGTGACAGTCTCAACTATGGCTACACCTTC.

V gene TRBV4-2 combines with J gene TRBJ2-1; TRBD2 matches 7 bases. Trimming at V came to 1 base and at J to 5 bases, leaving 5 bases not matched to a gene. Germline CDR1 LGHNA, CDR2 YNFKEQ. The CDR3 sequence is 15 residues long. CDR3 sequence: CASSQVKGRDNEQFF. The CDR3, as DNA: TGTGCCAGCAGCCAAGTGAAGGGGAGGGACAATGAGCAGTTCTTC.

The genes are TRBV5-1 and TRBJ2-3; D gene uncertain. Deletions cut 4 bases from V and 0 bases from J, with 9 bases between. Germline CDR1 and CDR2: SGHRS and YFSETQ. This CDR3 has 14 amino acids. The DNA of the CDR3 is TGCGCCAGCAGCCTACTTTATAGCACAGATACGCAGTATTTT. Translated, it gives CASSLLYSTDTQYF.

The chain couples TRBV19 to TRBJ1-2; 9 positions match TRBD1. CDR1 and CDR2 from the germline V gene are LNHDA and SQIVND (reference sequence). The CDR3 loop spans 14 amino acids. V was clipped by 6 bases and J by 8 bases; unmatched bases: 10. The DNA of the CDR3 is TGTGCCAGTAGCACCGGGACAGGGCTTCGGGGCTACACCTTC. Amino acids: CASSTGTGLRGYTF.

The table lists this clone with a count of one. This chain joins TRBV5-1 and TRBJ2-5; a weak D match, TRBD1 (6 bases). CDR3 length: 15 amino acids. CDR1 SGHRS and CDR2 YFSETQ come from the germline V gene. V was clipped by 3 bases and J by 2 bases, with 14 bases between them. CDR3 coding DNA: TGCGCCAGCAGCTATGCAGGACAGCTTCAAGAGACCCAGTACTTC. This sequence encodes CASSYAGQLQETQYF. Based on the CDR3 plus reference TRBV5-1 and TRBJ2-5, the full variable domain is KAGVTQTPRYLIKTRGQQVTLSCSPISGHRSVSWYQQTPGQGLQFLFEYFSETQRNKGNFPGRFSGRQFSNSRSEMNVSTLELGDSALYLCASSYAGQLQETQYFGPGTRLLVL.

The genes are TRBV11-3 and TRBJ1-3; D is unresolved. The V end lost 0 bases, the J end lost 8 bases, and 17 bases lay between the germline ends. The germline V gene encodes CDR1 SGHNT and CDR2 YENEEA. This CDR3 contains 16 residues. CDR3 in amino acids: CASSLDGREGSDTIYF. The CDR3 DNA follows: TGTGCCAGCAGCTTAGATGGTCGCGAGGGATCGGACACCATATATTTT.

The V call is TRBV4-2, the J call TRBJ2-1; 10 nucleotides agree with TRBD2. J gave up 8 bases and V 7 bases, and 8 bases lay outside the gene matches. The germline V gene encodes CDR1 LGHNA and CDR2 YNFKEQ. The CDR3 runs 14 residues. The chain's CDR3 is CASNERGGADEQFF. As DNA, the CDR3 is TGTGCCAGCAACGAGCGGGGGGGCGCGGATGAGCAGTTCTTC.

The CDR3 nucleotides read TGCGCCAGCGGGGGACAGGGCAATCAGCCCCAGCATTTT. It translates to CASGGQGNQPQHF. The J gene is TRBJ1-5, the V gene TRBV4-1, with 8 bases identical to TRBD1. Germline-derived CDR1 and CDR2 are MGHRA and YSYEKL. V lost 8 bases and J lost 2; bases outside the gene matches: 2. The CDR3 covers 13 residues.